The entry below gives a single T cell receptor (beta chain) sequence along with its context. Antigen: not known. 13 Jbeta primers and 60 Vbeta primers were used for the PCR. Profiled with immunoSEQ multiplex PCR; TCRdb holds only in-frame clones, not every one. The sample has around 65,000 clones, 75% seen once; the top ten hold around 7%. This sample is drawn from a study of cytomegalovirus exposure and HLA in healthy donors. Study-wide results and limits: Presence/absence analysis assumed near-uniform sequencing depth across donors.

The sequenced material came from PBMCs. The receptor comes from a woman between 25 and 40 years old in good health and CMV-seropositive.

CDR3 region: CASSSVPGHGNSPLHF. For the CDR3, the DNA is TGTGCCAGCTCATCGGTTCCGGGACATGGTAATTCACCCCTCCACTTT. The V gene is TRBV18, the J gene TRBJ1-6, with D perhaps TRBD1 (6 bases). The CDR3 length is 16 residues. Between the trimmed V and J ends, which lost 5 bases and 6 bases, there was a span of 17 bases. The germline gives CDR1 KGHSH, CDR2 LQKENI.